This T cell receptor (beta chain) was documented in a study of blood T cell repertoires in COVID-19. For the study at large: The analysed material was cDNA or gDNA that came from T cells, B-cell-depleted T cells, or PBMCs.

Authors' methods: Reference gene primers were amplified, and this amplification served to estimate nucleated cell counts. TCRdb keeps only in-frame clones here, not all; method: immunoSEQ multiplex PCR. V and J calls and clone size come straight from that table; D and trimming were deduced from the DNA. This sample has 300,000 to 450,000 clones; 70% to 90% occur once, and the top ten carry about 2.9%. Losses at the gene ends were 4 bases for V and 0 bases for J; bases not matched to a gene: 9. Germline-derived CDR1 and CDR2 are SGHVS and FQNEAQ. The CDR3 spans 16 residues. Specimen: peripheral blood. This sequence originates from a human donor in a cohort sampled during active COVID-19. This chain links TRBV7-8 with TRBJ2-7; 7 nucleotides agree with TRBD2. CDR3: CASSSPREGSSYEQYF. In DNA form, the CDR3 reads TGTGCCAGCAGCTCCCCCAGGGAGGGCAGCTCCTACGAGCAGTACTTC.